A selection of T cell receptor beta chains follows, all from one sample in a study of cytomegalovirus exposure and HLA in healthy donors. Only in-frame clones appear in the TCRdb table, and some are missing; sequencing was by immunoSEQ multiplex PCR. The data hold a few hundred thousand clones, with approximately 84% observed a single time. The source material was PBMCs. The receptors originated from a woman in her 40s in good health and CMV-seronegative. The CDR3 runs from the conserved cysteine through the conserved F or W. D genes are given only for firm matches. Not every row has a clone size; where given, it reads once, few, many or a size class.

abundance,v_gene,j_gene,d_gene,CDR3nt,CDR3aa
NA,TRBV2,TRBJ1-2,TRBD1,TGTGCCAGCAGAAAAACGGGGACAGGGCATGGCTACACCTTC,CASRKTGTGHGYTF
NA,TRBV7-8,TRBJ2-7,TRBD2,TGTGCCAGCAGCTTAGGGGCTAGCGGGCCCCCCTACGAGCAGTACTTC,CASSLGASGPPYEQYF
NA,TRBV11-3,TRBJ2-7,NA,TGTGCCAGCAGCCCCCTATCCAGGGGCGAAGGCTGGTACGAGCAGTACTTC,CASSPLSRGEGWYEQYF
NA,TRBV2,TRBJ1-5,NA,TGTGCCAGCAACGGGGTTTATAGCAATCAGCCCCAGCATTTT,CASNGVYSNQPQHF
NA,TRBV6-1,TRBJ1-2,NA,TGTGCCAGCAGTGAATTGGGCAATGGCTACACCTTC,CASSELGNGYTF
NA,TRBV6-5,TRBJ1-3,TRBD1,TGTGCCAGCACACAGGGGAACACCATATATTTT,CASTQGNTIYF
few,TRBV5-1,TRBJ2-3,TRBD2,TGCGCCAGCAGCTTGCTAGCGGGGGGGAGAGATGGAGATACGCAGTATTTT,CASSLLAGGRDGDTQYF
NA,TRBV18,TRBJ2-5,NA,TGTGCCAGCTCACCAAACTCACTACCCGAAGAGACCCAGTACTTC,CASSPNSLPEETQYF
NA,TRBV6-1,TRBJ2-1,TRBD2,TGTGCCAGCAAAATAGCGGGGTCAAACAATGAGCAGTTCTTC,CASKIAGSNNEQFF
NA,TRBV27,TRBJ2-2,TRBD1,TGTGCCAGCAGTTCTCCCGGGACAGGGTATGCCGGGGAGCTGTTTTTT,CASSSPGTGYAGELFF
once,TRBV9,TRBJ1-1,NA,TGTGCCAGCACGTCGGGGTCGGGTGAAGCTTTCTTT,CASTSGSGEAFF
NA,TRBV7-9,TRBJ2-1,TRBD2,TGTGCCAGCACCCCCCGGCCTAGCGGGGTTAATGAGCAGTTCTTC,CASTPRPSGVNEQFF
NA,TRBV27,TRBJ1-6,TRBD1,TGTGCCAGCAGTTGGACAGGGGGCAATTCACCCCTCCACTTT,CASSWTGGNSPLHF
NA,TRBV7-3,TRBJ2-7,TRBD2,TGTGCCAGCAGCTTTAGCGGGGGGGCCGCCGAGCAGTACTTC,CASSFSGGAAEQYF
NA,TRBV5-6,TRBJ2-1,TRBD2,TGTGCCAGCAGCCCTACTCTAGCGGCCTACAATGAGCAGTTCTTC,CASSPTLAAYNEQFF
NA,TRBV6-5,TRBJ1-3,NA,TGTGCCAGCAGTCCATCCATCCCTGGAAACACCATATATTTT,CASSPSIPGNTIYF
NA,TRBV11-3,TRBJ2-4,TRBD1,TGTGCCGGCAGCTTAGCAACCGGACAGGGTGGGAACATTCAGTACTTC,CAGSLATGQGGNIQYF
NA,TRBV7-2,TRBJ2-3,TRBD1,TGTGCCAGCAGCTTAGCGTTGGGACAGGGAGGAGATACGCAGTATTTT,CASSLALGQGGDTQYF